The 10 T cell receptor beta chains below were found in one sample sequenced in a study of shared clonotypes between healthy human individuals. Generated by immunoSEQ multiplex PCR, the TCRdb table keeps only in-frame clones and is missing some. This sample has approximately 2.1 million clones, with roughly 93% found just once. Sequencing was done on a sample of naive CD4+ T cells from PBMCs. The subset was: CD45RA+ positively selected. Source of these receptors: a man between 18 and 29 years old in good health. Some clones in this sample may be carry-over from other donors' samples.

DNA of the CDR3: TGTGCCAGCAGTTCCCGGACCCAGTACTTC. Protein: CASSSRTQYF. J is TRBJ2-5 and V is TRBV28; D is ambiguous. Per germline, CDR1 MDHEN and CDR2 SYDVKM. This CDR3 region has 10 residues. V was shortened by 4 bases and J by 7 bases, with 4 bases between the two germline ends.

Note on this clone: Within the sample, other DNA sequences also encode this same CDR3. The V call is TRBV7-3, the J call TRBJ2-1; tentatively, D is TRBD2 (5 bases). Germline-derived CDR1 and CDR2 are SGHTA and FQGTGA. The CDR3 is 13 amino acids. Trimming cost V 1 base and J 7 bases, with 8 bases left between them. Here the CDR3 reads CASSLSRGNEQFF. The CDR3 region has the DNA TGTGCCAGCAGCTTAAGTCGGGGTAATGAGCAGTTCTTC.

The chain is built from TRBV18 and TRBJ2-2; D is uncertain. Germline V gene sequence: CDR1 KGHSH, CDR2 LQKENI. The CDR3 length is 15 residues. V was pared by 4 bases and J by 2 bases, with 11 bases between. The CDR3 reads CASSLARHNTGELFF. CDR3 in DNA: TGTGCCAGCTCACTCGCCCGACACAACACCGGGGAGCTGTTTTTT. Full variable domain (outside the CDR3, taken from reference TRBV18 and TRBJ2-2): NAGVMQNPRHLVRRRGQEARLRCSPMKGHSHVYWYRQLPEEGLKFMVYLQKENIIDESGMPKERFSAEFPKEGPSILRIQQVVRGDSAAYFCASSLARHNTGELFFGEGSRLTVL.

V gene TRBV2 combines with J gene TRBJ1-5; D unclear. Trimming left V 6 bases short and J 6 bases short, with 12 bases between. Germline lookup yields CDR1 SNHLY and CDR2 FYNNEI. The CDR3 extends over 13 amino acids. CDR3 bases: TGTGCCAGCAGAGATCTAACGGGTCAGCCCCAGCATTTT. It codes for CASRDLTGQPQHF. The variable domain in full, with the rest retrieved from reference TRBV2 and TRBJ1-5, is EPEVTQTPSHQVTQMGQEVILRCVPISNHLYFYWYRQILGQKVEFLVSFYNNEISEKSEIFDDQFSVERPDGSNFTLKIRSTKLEDSAMYFCASRDLTGQPQHFGDGTRLSIL.

This chain links TRBV5-5 with TRBJ2-3, with D unclear. The CDR3 length is 14 residues. Germline-derived CDR1 and CDR2 are SGHKS and YYEKEE (reference sequence). V dropped 1 base and J dropped 1 base, with 7 bases sitting between them. The CDR3 region is CASSLLPGTDTQYF. As DNA, the CDR3 is TGTGCCAGCAGCTTGTTACCGGGCACAGATACGCAGTATTTT.

This clone appeared once. The J gene is TRBJ1-4, the V gene TRBV4-1; tentative D call: TRBD1 (5 bases). The V gene's germline CDR1 is MGHRA and CDR2 YSYEKL. This CDR3 comprises 14 residues. Trimming removed 2 bases from V and 7 bases from J, with 11 bases in between. CDR3 in amino acids: CASSQPTVSEKLFF. CDR3 in DNA: TGCGCCAGCAGCCAACCGACAGTAAGTGAAAAACTGTTTTTT.

J is TRBJ2-1 and V is TRBV2; 7 bases map to TRBD1. This CDR3 has 12 amino acids. J gave up 10 bases and V 6 bases, and 6 bases lay outside the gene matches. The germline V gene has CDR1 SNHLY and CDR2 FYNNEI. CDR3 amino acids: CASSLTGVEQFF. The CDR3 region has the DNA TGTGCCAGCAGCCTCACAGGGGTGGAGCAGTTCTTC.

This chain joins TRBV10-2 and TRBJ2-1; a weak D match, TRBD2 (5 bases). The CDR3 loop spans 16 amino acids. Germline CDR1 WSHSY, CDR2 SAAADI. V was trimmed by 7 bases and J by 4 bases, leaving 20 bases between them. The CDR3 reads CASTRISGVVYNEQFF. The CDR3 DNA is TGCGCCAGCACCCGAATTTCCGGGGTAGTGTACAATGAGCAGTTCTTC.

V and J are TRBV11-3 and TRBJ2-2; 8 bases fit TRBD2. The CDR3 has 16 amino acids. Germline trimming cut 1 base from V and 5 bases from J; bases unmatched to any gene: 6. Germline V lookup: CDR1 SGHNT, CDR2 YENEEA. CDR3 loop: CASSLGSAGGTGELFF. The CDR3 nucleotides read TGTGCCAGCAGCTTAGGATCGGCGGGAGGTACCGGGGAGCTGTTTTTT.

V is TRBV7-8 and J is TRBJ2-4, with 10 bases aligning to TRBD2. There are 18 residues in the CDR3. V lost 1 base, J lost 0 bases, and 6 bases stayed unmatched. CDR1 is SGHVS, CDR2 FQNEAQ, per germline. CDR3: CASSLGRAGGLAKNIQYF. CDR3 nucleotide sequence: TGTGCCAGCAGCTTAGGGAGAGCGGGAGGGCTAGCCAAAAACATTCAGTACTTC.